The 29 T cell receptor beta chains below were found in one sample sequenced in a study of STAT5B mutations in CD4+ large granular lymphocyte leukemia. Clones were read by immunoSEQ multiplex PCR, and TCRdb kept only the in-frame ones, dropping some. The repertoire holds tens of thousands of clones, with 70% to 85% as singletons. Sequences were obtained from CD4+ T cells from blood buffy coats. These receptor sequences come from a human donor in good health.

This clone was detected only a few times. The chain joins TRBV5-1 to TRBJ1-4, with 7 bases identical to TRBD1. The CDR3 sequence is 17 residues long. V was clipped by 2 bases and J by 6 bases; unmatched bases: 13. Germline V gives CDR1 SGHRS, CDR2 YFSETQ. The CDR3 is CASSFLTGRGGDEKLFF. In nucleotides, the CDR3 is TGCGCCAGCAGCTTCCTGACAGGGAGGGGCGGGGATGAAAAACTGTTTTTT.

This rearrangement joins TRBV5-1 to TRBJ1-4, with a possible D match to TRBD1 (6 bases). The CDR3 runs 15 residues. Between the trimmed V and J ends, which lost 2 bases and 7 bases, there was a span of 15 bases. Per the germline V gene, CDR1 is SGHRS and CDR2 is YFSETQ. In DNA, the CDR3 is TGCGCCAGCAGCTTAATAGGGGGAACGAGTGAAAAACTGTTTTTT. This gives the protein CASSLIGGTSEKLFF.

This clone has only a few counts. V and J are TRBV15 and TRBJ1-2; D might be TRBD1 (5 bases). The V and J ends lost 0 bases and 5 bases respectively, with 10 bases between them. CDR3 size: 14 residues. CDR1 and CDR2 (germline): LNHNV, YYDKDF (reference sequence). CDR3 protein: CATSRDRAGYGYTF. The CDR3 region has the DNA TGTGCCACCAGCAGAGATAGGGCAGGGTATGGCTACACCTTC.

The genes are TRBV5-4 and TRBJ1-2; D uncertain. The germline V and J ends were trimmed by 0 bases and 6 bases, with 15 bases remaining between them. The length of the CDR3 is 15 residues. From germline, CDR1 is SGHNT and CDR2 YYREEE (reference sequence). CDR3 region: CASSLDWRPTDGYTF. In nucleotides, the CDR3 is TGTGCCAGCAGCTTGGACTGGAGGCCCACGGATGGCTACACCTTC. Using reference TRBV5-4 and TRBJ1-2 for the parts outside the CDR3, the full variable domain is ETGVTQSPTHLIKTRGQQVTLRCSSQSGHNTVSWYQQALGQGPQFIFQYYREEENGRGNFPPRFSGLQFPNYSSELNVNALELDDSALYLCASSLDWRPTDGYTFGSGTRLTVV.

CDR3: CASSVGRRQGVPDTQYF. In nucleotides, the CDR3 is TGTGCCAGCAGCGTAGGAAGGAGACAGGGGGTCCCAGATACGCAGTATTTT. The V gene is TRBV9, the J gene TRBJ2-3; 9 nucleotides align to TRBD1. There are 17 residues in the CDR3. Germline V gene sequence: CDR1 SGDLS, CDR2 YYNGEE. Unmatched junction bases numbered 9, after V lost 0 bases and J lost 4 bases. Full variable domain (remainder filled in from reference TRBV9 and TRBJ2-3): DSGVTQTPKHLITATGQRVTLRCSPRSGDLSVYWYQQSLDQGLQFLIQYYNGEERAKGNILERFSAQQFPDLHSELNLSSLELGDSALYFCASSVGRRQGVPDTQYFGPGTRLTVL.

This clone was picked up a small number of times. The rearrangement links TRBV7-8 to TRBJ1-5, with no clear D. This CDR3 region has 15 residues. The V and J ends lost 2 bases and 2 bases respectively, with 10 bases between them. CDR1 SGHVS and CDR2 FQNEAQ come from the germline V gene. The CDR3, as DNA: TGTGCCAGCAGCTTATGGCGTCTCGGCAATCAGCCCCAGCATTTT. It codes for CASSLWRLGNQPQHF.

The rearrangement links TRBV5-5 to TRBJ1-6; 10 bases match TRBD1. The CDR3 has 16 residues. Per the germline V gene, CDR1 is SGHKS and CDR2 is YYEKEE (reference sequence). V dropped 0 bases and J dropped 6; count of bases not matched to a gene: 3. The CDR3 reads CASSLGRDRGNSPLHF. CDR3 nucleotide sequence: TGTGCCAGCAGCTTGGGTCGGGACAGGGGTAATTCACCCCTCCACTTT.

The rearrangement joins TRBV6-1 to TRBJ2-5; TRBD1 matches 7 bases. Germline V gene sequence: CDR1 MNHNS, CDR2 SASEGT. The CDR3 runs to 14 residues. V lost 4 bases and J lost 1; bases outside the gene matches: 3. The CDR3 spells CASSAGTAQETQYF. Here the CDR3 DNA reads TGTGCCAGCAGTGCCGGGACAGCCCAAGAGACCCAGTACTTC.

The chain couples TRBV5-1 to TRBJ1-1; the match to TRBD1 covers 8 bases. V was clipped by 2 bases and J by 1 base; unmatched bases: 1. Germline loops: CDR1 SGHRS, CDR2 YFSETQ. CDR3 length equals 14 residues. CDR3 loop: CASSFGQGNTEAFF. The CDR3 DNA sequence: TGCGCCAGCAGCTTCGGACAGGGGAACACTGAAGCTTTCTTT.

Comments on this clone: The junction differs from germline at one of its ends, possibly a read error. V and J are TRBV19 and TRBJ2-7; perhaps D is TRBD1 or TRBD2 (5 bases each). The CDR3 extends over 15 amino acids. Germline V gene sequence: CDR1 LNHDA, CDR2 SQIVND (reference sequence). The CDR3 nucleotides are TGTGCCAGCAGTAGGGCCGCAGGGAGCTCCTACGAGCAGTACTTC. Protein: CASSRAAGSSYEQYF.

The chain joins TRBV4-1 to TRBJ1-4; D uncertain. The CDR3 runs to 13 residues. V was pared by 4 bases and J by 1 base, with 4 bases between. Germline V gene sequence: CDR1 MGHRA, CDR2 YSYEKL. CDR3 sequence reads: CASSPRTNEKLFF. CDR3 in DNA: TGCGCCAGCAGCCCCCGAACTAATGAAAAACTGTTTTTT.

The CDR3: CAISKDRGYGYTF. The CDR3 DNA sequence: TGTGCCATCAGTAAGGACAGGGGCTATGGCTACACCTTC. The chain couples TRBV10-3 to TRBJ1-2, with 9 bases that match TRBD1. V lost 5 bases, J lost 4 bases, and 2 bases stayed unmatched. The germline gives CDR1 ENHRY, CDR2 SYGVKD. The CDR3 length is 13 residues.

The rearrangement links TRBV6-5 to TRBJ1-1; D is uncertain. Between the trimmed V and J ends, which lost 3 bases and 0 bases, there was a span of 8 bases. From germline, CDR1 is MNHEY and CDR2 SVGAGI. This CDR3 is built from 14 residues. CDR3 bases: TGTGCCAGCAGTTATGGAGGCATGAACACTGAAGCTTTCTTT. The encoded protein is CASSYGGMNTEAFF.

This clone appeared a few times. CDR3 sequence: CASSLVSGRYEQYF. DNA of the CDR3: TGTGCCAGCAGCTTAGTGTCAGGTCGGTACGAGCAGTACTTC. The chain has TRBV7-2 and TRBJ2-7; D gene ambiguous. The CDR3 has 14 amino acids. Deletions cut 1 base from V and 4 bases from J, with 11 bases between. From germline, CDR1 is SGHTA and CDR2 FQGNSA.

The CDR3, as DNA: TGCGCCAGCAGCCCTACTCTGGCGGCAAGCTCCTACAATGAGCAGTTCTTC. This codes for CASSPTLAASSYNEQFF. This chain connects TRBV5-1 to TRBJ2-1; the D is unclear. Germline CDR1 SGHRS, CDR2 YFSETQ. Trimming removed 4 bases from V and 0 bases from J, with 17 bases in between. CDR3 size: 17 residues.

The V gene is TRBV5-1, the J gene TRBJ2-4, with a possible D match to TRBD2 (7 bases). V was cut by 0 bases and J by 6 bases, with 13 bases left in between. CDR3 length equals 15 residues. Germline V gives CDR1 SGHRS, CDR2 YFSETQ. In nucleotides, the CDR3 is TGCGCCAGCAGCTTGGAGGGGGGGTTGGCAAACATTCAGTACTTC. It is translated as CASSLEGGLANIQYF.

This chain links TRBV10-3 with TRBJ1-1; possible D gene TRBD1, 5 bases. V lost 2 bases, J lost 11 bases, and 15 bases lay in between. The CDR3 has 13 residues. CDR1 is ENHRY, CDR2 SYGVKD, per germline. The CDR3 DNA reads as TGTGCCATCAGTGAGGGGGCGATGACGGGGGCTTTCTTT. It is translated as CAISEGAMTGAFF.

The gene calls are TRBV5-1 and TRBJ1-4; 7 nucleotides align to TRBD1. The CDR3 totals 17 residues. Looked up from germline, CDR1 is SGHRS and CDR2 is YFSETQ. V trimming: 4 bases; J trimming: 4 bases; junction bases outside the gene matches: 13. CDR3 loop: CASSAGGAPARNEKLFF. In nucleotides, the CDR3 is TGCGCCAGCAGCGCAGGGGGGGCGCCCGCCCGTAATGAAAAACTGTTTTTT.

CDR3 sequence: CASSLIRGVAYEQYF. CDR3 DNA: TGTGCCAGCAGTTTAATTCGGGGGGTGGCCTACGAGCAGTACTTC. The rearrangement uses TRBV28 and TRBJ2-7; 7 positions match TRBD2. V was pared by 2 bases and J by 2 bases, with 6 bases of the junction left unmatched. The CDR3 totals 15 residues. Germline V gene sequence: CDR1 MDHEN, CDR2 SYDVKM.

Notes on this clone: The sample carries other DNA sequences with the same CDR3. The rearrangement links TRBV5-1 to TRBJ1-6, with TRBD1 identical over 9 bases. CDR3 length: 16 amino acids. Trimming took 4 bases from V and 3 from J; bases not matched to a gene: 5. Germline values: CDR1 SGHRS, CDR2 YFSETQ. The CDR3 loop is CASSPQGQGYNSPLHF. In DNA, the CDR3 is TGCGCCAGCAGCCCACAGGGACAGGGCTATAATTCACCCCTCCACTTT.

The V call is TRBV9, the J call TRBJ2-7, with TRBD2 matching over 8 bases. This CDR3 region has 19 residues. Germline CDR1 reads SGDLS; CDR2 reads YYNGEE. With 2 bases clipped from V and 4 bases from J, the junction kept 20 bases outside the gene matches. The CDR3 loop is CASSVGIGGAQGRPYEQYF. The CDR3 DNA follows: TGTGCCAGCAGCGTGGGGATCGGGGGGGCCCAAGGTCGCCCATACGAGCAGTACTTC.

The CDR3 protein is CASSRTGSYEQYF. CDR3 DNA: TGTGCCAGCAGCCGGACGGGCTCCTACGAGCAGTACTTC. This rearrangement joins TRBV14 to TRBJ2-7; D uncertain. CDR1 is SGHDN, CDR2 FVKESK, per germline. This CDR3 contains 13 residues. The ends were cut back, 4 bases at V and 0 bases at J, with 7 bases in the middle.

CDR3 DNA sequence: TGCGCCAGCAGCCAAGCGGTGGGCGGGACGGCCCTCCACTTT. It encodes CASSQAVGGTALHF. This sequence joins TRBV4-3 and TRBJ1-6; possibly TRBD1 for D (5 bases). The ends were cut back, 1 base at V and 14 bases at J, with 15 bases in the middle. Germline V gene data show CDR1 as LGHNA and CDR2 as YSLEER. This CDR3 spans 14 amino acids.

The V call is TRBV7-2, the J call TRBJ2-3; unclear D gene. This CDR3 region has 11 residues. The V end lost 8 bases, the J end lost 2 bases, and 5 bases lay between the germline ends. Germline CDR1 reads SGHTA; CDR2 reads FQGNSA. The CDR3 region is CASGYTDTQYF. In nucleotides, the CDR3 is TGTGCCAGCGGGTACACAGATACGCAGTATTTT.

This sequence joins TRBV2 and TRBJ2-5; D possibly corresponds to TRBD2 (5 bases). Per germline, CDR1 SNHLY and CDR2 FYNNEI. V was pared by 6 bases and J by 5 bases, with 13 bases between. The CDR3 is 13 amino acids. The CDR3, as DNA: TGTGCCAGCAGCGCGGGTAGGGAGGAGACCCAGTACTTC. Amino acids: CASSAGREETQYF.

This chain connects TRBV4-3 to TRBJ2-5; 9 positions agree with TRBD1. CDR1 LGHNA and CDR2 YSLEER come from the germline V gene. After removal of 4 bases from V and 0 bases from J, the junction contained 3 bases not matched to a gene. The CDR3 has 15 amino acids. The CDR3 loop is CASSRDRADQETQYF. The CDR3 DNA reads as TGCGCCAGCAGCCGGGACAGGGCCGACCAAGAGACCCAGTACTTC.

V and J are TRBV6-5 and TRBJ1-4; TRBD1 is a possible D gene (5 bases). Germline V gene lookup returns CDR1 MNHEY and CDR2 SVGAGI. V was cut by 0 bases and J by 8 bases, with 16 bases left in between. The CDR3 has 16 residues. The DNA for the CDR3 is TGTGCCAGCAGTTACTCCGCCCTCCGGCGGGGGGAAAAACTGTTTTTT. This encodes CASSYSALRRGEKLFF.

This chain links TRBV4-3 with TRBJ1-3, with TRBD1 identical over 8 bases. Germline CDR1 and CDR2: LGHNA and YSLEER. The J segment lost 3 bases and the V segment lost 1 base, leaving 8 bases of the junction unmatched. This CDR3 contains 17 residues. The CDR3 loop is CASSQGLGTGGGNTIYF. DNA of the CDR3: TGCGCCAGCAGCCAAGGCCTCGGGACAGGAGGTGGAAACACCATATATTTT.

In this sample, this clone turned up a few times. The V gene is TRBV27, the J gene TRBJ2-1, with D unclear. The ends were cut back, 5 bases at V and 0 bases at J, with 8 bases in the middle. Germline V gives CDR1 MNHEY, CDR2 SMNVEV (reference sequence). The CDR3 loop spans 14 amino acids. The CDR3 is CASSPGPSYNEQFF. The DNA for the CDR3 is TGTGCCAGCAGTCCCGGGCCCTCCTACAATGAGCAGTTCTTC.